This T cell receptor beta chain was sequenced for a study of graft-versus-host responses after intestinal transplantation (dated by TCRdb to the early 2020s). Some background on the complete study: Recipients received multivisceral, liver-intestinal, or isolated intestinal transplants. Every recipient was given anti-thymocyte globulin induction, then maintenance tacrolimus and steroids for roughly 3 years. Graft-versus-host and host-versus-graft alloreactive T cell clones were tracked in the graft, circulation and bone marrow after intestinal transplantation using bulk TCR-beta CDR3 sequencing. Alloreactive clones were identified by sequencing pre-transplant mixed lymphocyte reaction products and comparing these products with unstimulated pre-transplant donor and recipient T cells. A cohort of 24 intestinal transplant recipients, including one retransplant, was enrolled, and 3 patients lacking pretransplant specimens were excluded. A peak of at least 4% donor T cells among recipient peripheral blood mononuclear cells was the definition used for donor T cell macrochimerism. Instead of going to the commercial service, samples from a few later patients were sequenced in-house on an Illumina MiSeq and processed with MiXCR. Findings and caveats that apply to the study as a whole: Patients with donor T cell macrochimerism had high GvH to HvG T cell clonal ratios in their allografts. The conclusions were limited by the relatively low number and heterogeneity of the intestinal transplant patients. Early after transplant, peak levels of circulating GvH clones were associated with declines in HvG clones. GvH clones were detected in recipient bone marrow, and some of these GvH clones were observed earlier in ileal mucosa or blood, consistent with an intestinal mucosal origin.

Library construction relied on the immunoSEQ multiplex PCR assay. For most patients, genomic DNA was isolated using the Qiagen DNeasy Blood and Tissue Kit and was shipped frozen to Adaptive Biotechnologies for TCR sequencing. Adaptive Biotechnologies carried out high-throughput TCR-beta CDR3 sequencing of genomic DNA for most patients. For the original study's pipeline: Adaptive's ImmunoSEQ software was the source of the TCR sequencing data for 18 patients, while a few other patients were processed with MiXCR and VDJtools. To correct CD4 versus CD8 sorting errors, sequences present in both subsets at a frequency ratio below 5:1 were removed. CDR3 nucleotide sequences shared between donor and recipient were removed because their origin could not be assigned. To count as alloreactive, a clone needed at least 2-fold expansion over unstimulated cells and a minimum CFSE-low frequency of 0.002% (template counts) or 0.001% (read counts). Clones were considered mappable if detected in sequenced pre-transplant spleen, lymph node, or MLR CFSE-low populations of the donor or recipient. The cumulative frequency of alloreactive clones was calculated as a percentage of all sequences, weighted by copy number. The source is immuneACCESS, and TCRdb retained only in-frame sequences with V and J called. Part of the clones is not carried over; for the studies checked, unresolved V genes explain less than half of this, and the remainder is unexplained. V, J and clone size are those of that table, while D and trimming were read from the DNA. Across this sample there are around 50,000 clones, with approximately 84% seen only once. The top ten hold over 0.45% of the sample.

In light of the paper, this sample's time point label describes: cells obtained before transplantation from donor or recipient. CD3+CD4+ and CD3+CD8+ populations were FACS-sorted from unstimulated pre-transplant donor and recipient cells taken from spleen or lymph nodes. Of note for this clone: Its antigen remains undetermined. An end of the junction differs from the germline gene, which may be a read error. Other DNA sequences in the same sample also yield this CDR3.

The material was unstimulated CD4+ T cells sorted from spleen or lymph node cells, obtained before transplant. This sequence originates from a human donor who was the organ donor for an intestinal transplant.

The nucleotide sequence is given as TGTGCTAGTAGTATAACTAGCGGGAGATCCGGTGAGCAGTTCTTC. Its coded protein is CASSITSGRSGEQFF. The receptor chain draws on TRBV19 and TRBJ2-1, and 11 junction bases match TRBD2. The germline V gene (reference sequence) supplies CDR1 LNHDA and CDR2 SQIVND. The CDR3 spans 15 residues, from the cysteine through the phenylalanine. Only the CDR3 part of the read is kept: 45 bases, read in frame from the first base. Full variable domain (CDR3 extended with the reference TRBV19 and TRBJ2-1 proteins): DGGITQSPKYLFRKEGQNVTLSCEQNLNHDAMYWYRQDPGQGLRLIYYSQIVNDFQKGDIAEGYSVSREKKESFPLTVTSAQKNPTAFYLCASSITSGRSGEQFFGPGTRLTVL.